This T cell receptor beta chain stems from a study of T cells in localized non-small cell lung cancer. Notes on the study in general: The tumor had only one region sequenced, so heterogeneity remains possible. A higher density of T cells in blood coincided with extended overall survival. Appearance in adjacent lung was seen for a median around 55 of the top 100 tumor clones. Uninvolved adjacent lung showed higher T cell clonality than tumor.

In its sample, this clone was seen once. The target antigen is unknown. Profiling relied on immunoSEQ multiplex PCR, and the TCRdb table lists in-frame clones only, not all of them. The table lists approximately 3,800 clones, around 40% of them singletons. The germline CDR1 and CDR2 sequences are KGHSH and LQKENI. Trimming took 6 bases from V and 6 from J; bases not matched to a gene: 9. The CDR3 length is 14 residues. Sequences were derived from lung tumor tissue, sampled before any cancer treatment. This sequence was found in a woman aged 40-75 years with stage I lung adenocarcinoma. The chain uses TRBV18 and TRBJ2-7; 9 bases are a match to TRBD1. The CDR3: CASSGSQGAFEQYF. The CDR3 region has the DNA TGTGCCAGCTCCGGTTCACAGGGGGCCTTCGAGCAGTACTTC.